Listed here are 21 T cell receptor beta chains from one sample, sequenced in a study of human T cells and chemical hapten exposure. Via MiXCR, TCRdb re-called the RACE reads, giving one row per CDR3 protein. The table records roughly 180,000 distinct CDR3 sequences, about 20% of them present only once. Stated time point: patch test 1, 2 weeks after DPC sensitization. The treatment is: therapeutic diphenylcyclopropenone sensitization with weekly scalp DPC. Sequenced material: whole blood, taken in connection with sensitization to the hapten diphenylcyclopropenone (DPC). The receptors derive from a woman aged 45-59 years with alopecia areata. Some clones in this sample may be carry-over from other donors' samples.

This clonotype was recorded a few times. This rearrangement joins TRBV10-3 to TRBJ1-5; no firm D call. V was pared by 6 bases and J by 1 base, with 7 bases between. CDR3 length: 13 residues. In germline, CDR1 is ENHRY, CDR2 SYGVKD. The CDR3 nucleotides are TGTGCCATCAGCTCCGCAAGCAATCAGCCCCAGCATTTT. This translates into CAISSASNQPQHF.

This rearrangement joins TRBV27 to TRBJ2-1, with D tentatively TRBD2 (6 bases). Between the trimmed V and J ends, which lost 4 bases and 9 bases, there was a span of 22 bases. Germline V gene lookup returns CDR1 MNHEY and CDR2 SMNVEV (reference sequence). There are 16 residues in the CDR3. This CDR3 is CASSSFLTGVRREQFF. The CDR3 nucleotides are TGTGCCAGCAGTTCCTTCCTTACGGGAGTGAGGCGTGAGCAGTTCTTC.

V and J are TRBV29-1 and TRBJ2-7, with 10 bases aligning to TRBD1. This CDR3 has 15 amino acids. Trimming at V came to 5 bases and at J to 0 bases, leaving 7 bases not matched to a gene. Germline loops: CDR1 SQVTM, CDR2 ANQGSEA. As DNA, the CDR3 is TGCAGCGTTACTGAGACAGGGGGCATCTCCTACGAGCAGTACTTC. Protein product: CSVTETGGISYEQYF.

The rearrangement uses TRBV6-5 and TRBJ2-3; D remains ambiguous. CDR1 MNHEY and CDR2 SVGAGI come from the germline V gene. With 1 base removed from V and 1 base from J, the gap between germline ends came to 9 bases. This CDR3 has 15 amino acids. In DNA form, the CDR3 reads TGTGCCAGCAGTTACTTAGGTACTGGCACAGATACGCAGTATTTT. Protein product: CASSYLGTGTDTQYF.

The J gene is TRBJ1-1, the V gene TRBV9; 7 bases align to TRBD1. The V gene's germline CDR1 is SGDLS and CDR2 YYNGEE. Trimming removed 5 bases from V and 3 bases from J; junction bases left unmatched: 10. This CDR3 contains 15 residues. DNA of the CDR3: TGTGCCAGCAGTCCGCTCCCCACAGGGGACACTGAAGCTTTCTTT. This codes for CASSPLPTGDTEAFF.

At least ten counts were recorded for this clonotype. V usage is TRBV2 and J usage is TRBJ1-2, with D uncertain. This CDR3 is built from 10 residues. Looked up from germline, CDR1 is SNHLY and CDR2 is FYNNEI. V dropped 9 bases and J dropped 3 bases, with 5 bases sitting between them. Written as DNA, the CDR3 is TGTGCCAGTACGGACTATGGCTACACCTTC. Translation: CASTDYGYTF.

This clonotype was detected a few times. The chain employs TRBV6-1 and TRBJ2-6, with 8 bases matching TRBD1. The CDR3 covers 15 residues. Germline V gene data show CDR1 as MNHNS and CDR2 as SASEGT. V shed 8 bases and J 1 base; nucleotides not matched to a gene: 4. In DNA, the CDR3 is TGTGCCAGCCATCGACAGGGGTCTGGGGCCAACGTCCTGACTTTC. It codes for CASHRQGSGANVLTF.

In its sample, this clonotype was seen many times. This chain links TRBV7-9 with TRBJ2-1; 9 bases are shared with TRBD2. CDR3 length: 13 residues. Trimming at V came to 8 bases and at J to 8 bases, leaving 7 bases not matched to a gene. Looked up from germline, CDR1 is SEHNR and CDR2 is FQNEAQ (reference sequence). The CDR3: CASGLAPWDEQFF. The CDR3 DNA follows: TGTGCCAGCGGACTAGCGCCGTGGGATGAGCAGTTCTTC.

This clonotype was observed a handful of times. The chain is built from TRBV4-1 and TRBJ1-1; maybe TRBD1 (6 bases). The CDR3 length is 15 residues. V was trimmed by 0 bases and J by 9 bases, leaving 17 bases between them. Germline values: CDR1 MGHRA, CDR2 YSYEKL. The chain's CDR3 is CASSQEVDRPLKAFF. In nucleotides, the CDR3 is TGCGCCAGCAGCCAAGAGGTCGACAGGCCATTGAAAGCTTTCTTT.

This clonotype has more than one count but fewer than ten. The chain uses TRBV7-9 and TRBJ1-2; unclear D gene. The CDR3 is made up of 11 amino acids. The germline V gene encodes CDR1 SEHNR and CDR2 FQNEAQ (reference sequence). V gave up 4 bases and J gave up 4 bases, with 4 bases separating them. CDR3 amino acids: CASSSFYGYTF. In DNA form, the CDR3 reads TGTGCCAGCAGCTCCTTCTATGGCTACACCTTC.

This clonotype was seen more than once but under ten times. The gene calls are TRBV12-3 or TRBV12-4 and TRBJ2-2; TRBD1 matches 7 bases. The CDR3 length is 15 residues. V lost 4 bases to trimming and J lost 7 bases; unmatched junction nucleotides: 9. The CDR3 coding sequence is TGTGCCAGCAGTTGGACGACAGGGCTTGACGGGGAGCTGTTTTTT. This translates into CASSWTTGLDGELFF.

V gene TRBV29-1 combines with J gene TRBJ1-1; 8 nucleotides align to TRBD1. Losses at the gene ends were 6 bases for V and 8 bases for J; bases not matched to a gene: 8. The CDR3 consists of 12 residues. Germline V gene sequence: CDR1 SQVTM, CDR2 ANQGSEA. The CDR3 bases are TGCAGCGTGACCCGGGACAGGATAGAAGCTTTCTTT. Its translation is CSVTRDRIEAFF.

The rearrangement joins TRBV7-9 to TRBJ2-1; the match to TRBD1 covers 9 bases. This CDR3 is built from 15 residues. Germline V CDR1 and CDR2: SEHNR, FQNEAQ (reference sequence). V lost 4 bases to trimming and J lost 4 bases; unmatched junction nucleotides: 5. The CDR3 here is CASSSGTGIYNEQFF. CDR3 DNA sequence: TGTGCCAGCAGCTCCGGGACAGGGATTTACAATGAGCAGTTCTTC.

V is TRBV7-2 and J is TRBJ2-2; TRBD2 matches at 10 bases. Trimming cost V 5 bases and J 9 bases; bases outside gene matches: 3. In germline, CDR1 is SGHTA, CDR2 FQGNSA. CDR3 length equals 13 residues. The CDR3 loop reads CASSTGLARELFF. In DNA, the CDR3 is TGTGCCAGCAGCACGGGACTAGCGCGGGAGCTGTTTTTT. Filled out from reference TRBV7-2 and TRBJ2-2, the complete variable domain reads GAGVSQSPSNKVTEKGKDVELRCDPISGHTALYWYRQSLGQGLEFLIYFQGNSAPDKSGLPSDRFSAERTGGSVSTLTIQRTQQEDSAVYLCASSTGLARELFFGEGSRLTVL.

This clonotype was seen more than once but under ten times. This chain links TRBV5-1 with TRBJ2-7; D is unresolved. Per the germline V gene, CDR1 is SGHRS and CDR2 is YFSETQ. Trimming stripped 0 bases from V and 1 base from J, with 8 bases between. The CDR3 sequence is 14 residues long. The CDR3 is CASSLGAGSYEQYF. For the CDR3, the DNA is TGCGCCAGCAGCTTGGGGGCAGGTTCCTACGAGCAGTACTTC. Together with reference TRBV5-1 and TRBJ2-7, the CDR3 gives the full variable domain: KAGVTQTPRYLIKTRGQQVTLSCSPISGHRSVSWYQQTPGQGLQFLFEYFSETQRNKGNFPGRFSGRQFSNSRSEMNVSTLELGDSALYLCASSLGAGSYEQYFGPGTRLTVT.

The table lists this clonotype with a few counts. The gene calls are TRBV7-9 and TRBJ2-3; tentative D call: TRBD2 (6 bases). V was clipped by 5 bases and J by 2 bases, with 11 bases between them. The CDR3 extends over 14 amino acids. Germline-derived CDR1 and CDR2 are SEHNR and FQNEAQ (reference sequence). CDR3 loop: CASSGWDFTDTQYF. CDR3 sequence (DNA): TGTGCCAGCAGCGGATGGGACTTCACAGATACGCAGTATTTT.

The CDR3 nucleotides read TGTGCCAGCAGCCAAGTTTTGATCCGAGATGAGCAGTTCTTC. Its protein product is CASSQVLIRDEQFF. The V and J genes are TRBV4-2 and TRBJ2-1; the D is unclear. The V end was cut by 1 base, the J end by 8 bases, with 12 bases between. The CDR3 extends over 14 amino acids. In germline, CDR1 is LGHNA, CDR2 YNFKEQ.

This clonotype came up a few times. The chain carries TRBV7-9 and TRBJ2-7; D may be TRBD1 or TRBD2 (5 bases each). CDR3 length: 15 residues. Germline CDR1 is SEHNR and CDR2 is FQNEAQ (reference sequence). V shed 5 bases and J shed 0 bases, with 14 bases lying between them. The DNA for the CDR3 is TGTGCCAGCAGCGGGACCGGAGCTGCCTCCTACGAGCAGTACTTC. Protein sequence: CASSGTGAASYEQYF.

The chain has TRBV7-9 and TRBJ1-2; D gene uncertain. V lost 1 base, J lost 4 bases, and 13 bases lay in between. Germline V gene data show CDR1 as SEHNR and CDR2 as FQNEAQ (reference sequence). This CDR3 comprises 15 residues. CDR3 in DNA: TGTGCCAGCAGCTTAGGGGAGGGATCCGGCTATGGCTACACCTTC. Amino acids: CASSLGEGSGYGYTF.

The chain recombines TRBV7-8 with TRBJ2-7; D perhaps matches TRBD1 (5 bases). The V gene lost 0 bases and the J gene lost 5 bases, with 17 bases spanning the gap. The CDR3 consists of 16 residues. Looked up from germline, CDR1 is SGHVS and CDR2 is FQNEAQ. The CDR3 DNA sequence: TGTGCCAGCAGCTTAGCCAGGGTTAGCTTAAGGGACGAGCAGTACTTC. As protein: CASSLARVSLRDEQYF.

This chain joins TRBV6-6 and TRBJ2-5; 8 bases are a match to TRBD1. V dropped 4 bases and J dropped 7; count of bases not matched to a gene: 2. Germline V gene data show CDR1 as MNHNY and CDR2 as SVGAGI (reference sequence). CDR3 length equals 12 residues. CDR3 residues: CASSFDRGTQYF. The DNA for the CDR3 is TGTGCCAGCAGTTTCGACAGGGGGACCCAGTACTTC.